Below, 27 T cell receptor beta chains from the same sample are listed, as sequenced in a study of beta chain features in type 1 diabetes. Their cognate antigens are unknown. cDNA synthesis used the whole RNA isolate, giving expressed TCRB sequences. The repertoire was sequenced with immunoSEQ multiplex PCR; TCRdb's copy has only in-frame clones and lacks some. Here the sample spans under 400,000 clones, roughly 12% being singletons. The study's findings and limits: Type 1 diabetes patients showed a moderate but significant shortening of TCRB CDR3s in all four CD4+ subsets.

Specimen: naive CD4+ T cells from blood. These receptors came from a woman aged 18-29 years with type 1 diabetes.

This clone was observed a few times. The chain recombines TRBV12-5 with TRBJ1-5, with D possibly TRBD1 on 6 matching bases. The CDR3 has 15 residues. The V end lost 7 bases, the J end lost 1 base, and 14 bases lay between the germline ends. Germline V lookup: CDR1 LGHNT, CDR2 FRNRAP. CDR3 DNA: TGTGCTAGTGTTTCCCGGGACACCAGCAATCAGCCCCAGCATTTT. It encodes CASVSRDTSNQPQHF.

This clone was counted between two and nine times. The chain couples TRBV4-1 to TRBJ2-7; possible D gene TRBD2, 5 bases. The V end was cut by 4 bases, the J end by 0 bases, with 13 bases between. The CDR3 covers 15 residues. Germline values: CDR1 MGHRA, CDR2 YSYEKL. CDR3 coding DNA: TGCGCCAGCAGCCTTAACGGGGAGACCTCCTACGAGCAGTACTTC. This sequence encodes CASSLNGETSYEQYF.

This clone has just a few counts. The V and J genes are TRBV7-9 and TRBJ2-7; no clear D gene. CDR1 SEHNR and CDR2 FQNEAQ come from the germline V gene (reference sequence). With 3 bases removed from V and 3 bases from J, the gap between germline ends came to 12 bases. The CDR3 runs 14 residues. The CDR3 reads CASSFYSSGYEQYF. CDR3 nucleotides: TGTGCCAGCAGCTTTTATTCTTCCGGCTACGAGCAGTACTTC.

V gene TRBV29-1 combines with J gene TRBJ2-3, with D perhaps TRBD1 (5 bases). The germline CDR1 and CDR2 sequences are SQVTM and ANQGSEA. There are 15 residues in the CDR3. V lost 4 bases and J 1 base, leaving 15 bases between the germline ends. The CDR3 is CSVASLQGGTDTQYF. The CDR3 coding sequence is TGCAGCGTTGCCAGTCTCCAGGGCGGCACAGATACGCAGTATTTT.

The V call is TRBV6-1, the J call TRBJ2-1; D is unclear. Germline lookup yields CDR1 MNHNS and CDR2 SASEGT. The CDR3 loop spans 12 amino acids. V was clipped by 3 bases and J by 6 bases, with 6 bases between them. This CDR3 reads CASSDTANEQFF. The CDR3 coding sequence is TGTGCCAGCAGTGATACAGCCAATGAGCAGTTCTTC.

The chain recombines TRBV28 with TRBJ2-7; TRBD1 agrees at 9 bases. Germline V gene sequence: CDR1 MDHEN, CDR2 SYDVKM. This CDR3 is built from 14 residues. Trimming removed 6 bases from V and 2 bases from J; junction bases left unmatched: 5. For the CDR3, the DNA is TGTGCCAGCAGGGAGACAGGGGGGCCCTACGAGCAGTACTTC. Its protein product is CASRETGGPYEQYF.

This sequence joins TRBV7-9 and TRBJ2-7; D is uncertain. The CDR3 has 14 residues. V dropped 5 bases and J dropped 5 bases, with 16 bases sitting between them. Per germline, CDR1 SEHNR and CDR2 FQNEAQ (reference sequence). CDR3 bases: TGTGCCAGCAGCCTCCGGGTAGGAGTTGACGAGCAGTACTTC. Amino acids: CASSLRVGVDEQYF. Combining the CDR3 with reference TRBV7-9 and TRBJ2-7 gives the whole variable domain DTGVSQNPRHKITKRGQNVTFRCDPISEHNRLYWYRQTLGQGPEFLTYFQNEAQLEKSRLLSDRFSAERPKGSFSTLEIQRTEQGDSAMYLCASSLRVGVDEQYFGPGTRLTVT.

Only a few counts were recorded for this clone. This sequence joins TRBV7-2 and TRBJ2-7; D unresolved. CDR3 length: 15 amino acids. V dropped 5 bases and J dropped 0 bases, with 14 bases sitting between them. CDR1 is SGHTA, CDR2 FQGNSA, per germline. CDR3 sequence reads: CASSPPGTISYEQYF. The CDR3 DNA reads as TGTGCCAGCAGCCCACCCGGAACTATCTCCTACGAGCAGTACTTC.

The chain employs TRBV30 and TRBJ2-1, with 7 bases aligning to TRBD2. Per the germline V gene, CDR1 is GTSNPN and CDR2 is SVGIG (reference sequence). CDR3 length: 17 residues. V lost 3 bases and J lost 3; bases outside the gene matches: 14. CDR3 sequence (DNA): TGTGCCTGGAGCAAGCCAGCTACCGGGAGGTTCTACAATGAGCAGTTCTTC. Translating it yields CAWSKPATGRFYNEQFF.

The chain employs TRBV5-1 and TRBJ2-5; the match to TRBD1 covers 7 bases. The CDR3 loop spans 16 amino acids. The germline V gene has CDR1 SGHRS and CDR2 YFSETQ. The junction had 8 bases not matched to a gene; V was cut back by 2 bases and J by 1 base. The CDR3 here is CASSLLLGGSQETQYF. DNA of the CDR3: TGCGCCAGCAGCTTACTTCTAGGGGGCAGCCAAGAGACCCAGTACTTC.

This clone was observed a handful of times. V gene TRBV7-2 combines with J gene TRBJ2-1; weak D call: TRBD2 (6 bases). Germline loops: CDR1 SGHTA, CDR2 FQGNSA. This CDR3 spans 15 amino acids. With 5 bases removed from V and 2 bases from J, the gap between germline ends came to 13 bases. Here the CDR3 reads CASSVQEGTYNEQFF. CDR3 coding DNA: TGTGCCAGCAGCGTACAGGAGGGAACCTACAATGAGCAGTTCTTC.

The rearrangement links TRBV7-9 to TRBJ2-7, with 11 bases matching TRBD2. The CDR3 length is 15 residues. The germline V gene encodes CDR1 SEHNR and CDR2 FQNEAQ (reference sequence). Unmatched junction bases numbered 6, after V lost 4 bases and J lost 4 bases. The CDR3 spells CASSSILAGAYEQYF. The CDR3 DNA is TGTGCCAGCAGCTCGATACTAGCGGGAGCTTACGAGCAGTACTTC.

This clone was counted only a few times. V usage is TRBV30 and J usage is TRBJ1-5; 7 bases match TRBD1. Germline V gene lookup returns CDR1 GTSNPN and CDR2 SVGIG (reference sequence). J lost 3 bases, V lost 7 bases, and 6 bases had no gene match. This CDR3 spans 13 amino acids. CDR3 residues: CASGTALNQPQHF. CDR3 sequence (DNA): TGTGCCTCCGGGACAGCACTCAATCAGCCCCAGCATTTT.

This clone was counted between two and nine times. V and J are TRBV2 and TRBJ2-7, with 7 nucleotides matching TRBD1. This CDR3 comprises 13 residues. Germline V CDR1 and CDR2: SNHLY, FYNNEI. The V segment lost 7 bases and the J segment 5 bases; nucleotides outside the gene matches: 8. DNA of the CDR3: TGTGCCAGCACCCGGACAGGACGGGACGAGCAGTACTTC. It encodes CASTRTGRDEQYF.

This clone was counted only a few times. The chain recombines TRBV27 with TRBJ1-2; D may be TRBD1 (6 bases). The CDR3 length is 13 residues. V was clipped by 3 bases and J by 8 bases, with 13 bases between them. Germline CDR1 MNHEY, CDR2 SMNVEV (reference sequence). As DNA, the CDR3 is TGTGCCAGCAGTTTGCGAGGGGGTGGAGGCTACACCTTC. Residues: CASSLRGGGGYTF.

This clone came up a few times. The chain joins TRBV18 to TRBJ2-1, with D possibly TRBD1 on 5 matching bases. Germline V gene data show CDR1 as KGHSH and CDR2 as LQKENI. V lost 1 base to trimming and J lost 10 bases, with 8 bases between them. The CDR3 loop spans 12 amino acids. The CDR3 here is CASSPLAGEQFF. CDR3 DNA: TGTGCCAGCTCACCACTAGCAGGGGAGCAGTTCTTC.

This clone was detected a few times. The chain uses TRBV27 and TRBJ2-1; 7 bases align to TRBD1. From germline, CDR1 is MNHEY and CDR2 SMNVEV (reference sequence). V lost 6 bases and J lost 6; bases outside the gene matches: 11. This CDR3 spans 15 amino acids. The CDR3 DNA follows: TGTGCCAGCAGGCGTACGCCCGGGACAGTCAATGAGCAGTTCTTC. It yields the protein CASRRTPGTVNEQFF.

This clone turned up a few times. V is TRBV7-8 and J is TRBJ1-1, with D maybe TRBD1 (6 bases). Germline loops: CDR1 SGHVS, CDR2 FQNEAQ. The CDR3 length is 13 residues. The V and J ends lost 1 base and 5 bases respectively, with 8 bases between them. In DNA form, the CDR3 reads TGTGCCAGCAGCTTAGGTCAGGGGACTGAAGCTTTCTTT. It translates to CASSLGQGTEAFF.

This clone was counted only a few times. The CDR3, as DNA: TGTGCCAGCGGGCCCGGACTAGCGGGAATAGATGAGCAGTTCTTC. This sequence encodes CASGPGLAGIDEQFF. The chain employs TRBV7-2 and TRBJ2-1; 12 bases line up with TRBD2. CDR1 and CDR2 (germline): SGHTA, FQGNSA. The CDR3 spans 15 residues. V gave up 8 bases and J gave up 8 bases; unmatched junction bases: 10.

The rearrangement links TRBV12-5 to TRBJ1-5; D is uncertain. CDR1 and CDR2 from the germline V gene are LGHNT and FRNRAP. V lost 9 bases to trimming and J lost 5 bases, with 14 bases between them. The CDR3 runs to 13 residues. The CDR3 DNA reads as TGTGCTAGCACTCCCGGGTGGGATCAGCCCCAGCATTTT. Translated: CASTPGWDQPQHF.

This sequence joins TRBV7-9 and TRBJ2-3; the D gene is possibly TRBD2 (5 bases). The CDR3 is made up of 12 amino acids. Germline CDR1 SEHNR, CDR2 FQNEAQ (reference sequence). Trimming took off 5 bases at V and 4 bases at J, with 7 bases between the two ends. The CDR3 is CASSRTADTQYF. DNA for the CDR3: TGTGCCAGCAGCCGGACTGCAGATACGCAGTATTTT.

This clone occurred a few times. The CDR3 protein is CASSVEPQGPYEQYF. The DNA of the CDR3 is TGTGCCAGCAGCGTAGAACCACAGGGGCCCTACGAGCAGTACTTC. The rearrangement uses TRBV9 and TRBJ2-7, with 7 positions matching TRBD1. The CDR3 length is 15 residues. Germline V gene lookup returns CDR1 SGDLS and CDR2 YYNGEE. Losses at the gene ends were 0 bases for V and 2 bases for J; bases not matched to a gene: 5.

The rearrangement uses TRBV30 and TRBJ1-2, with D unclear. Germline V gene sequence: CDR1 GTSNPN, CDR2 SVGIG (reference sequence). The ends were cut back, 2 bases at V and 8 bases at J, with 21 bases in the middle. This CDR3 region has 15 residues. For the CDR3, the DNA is TGTGCCTGGAGTAGGGAGGGAGCCGGTTCGGGGGGCTACACCTTC. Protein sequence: CAWSREGAGSGGYTF.

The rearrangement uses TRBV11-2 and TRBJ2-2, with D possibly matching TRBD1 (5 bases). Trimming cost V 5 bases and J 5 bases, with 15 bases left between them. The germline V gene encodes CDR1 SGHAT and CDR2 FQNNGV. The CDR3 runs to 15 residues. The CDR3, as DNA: TGTGCCAGCAGCCCAACAACAGGATTGACCGGGGAGCTGTTTTTT. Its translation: CASSPTTGLTGELFF. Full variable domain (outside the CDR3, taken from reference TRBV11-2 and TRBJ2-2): EAGVAQSPRYKIIEKRQSVAFWCNPISGHATLYWYQQILGQGPKLLIQFQNNGVVDDSQLPKDRFSAERLKGVDSTLKIQPAKLEDSAVYLCASSPTTGLTGELFFGEGSRLTVL.

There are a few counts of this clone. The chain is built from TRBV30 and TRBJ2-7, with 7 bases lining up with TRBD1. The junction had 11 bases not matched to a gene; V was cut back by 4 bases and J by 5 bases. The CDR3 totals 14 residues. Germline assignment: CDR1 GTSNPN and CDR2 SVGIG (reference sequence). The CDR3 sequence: CAWKKLGTADEQYF. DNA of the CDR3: TGTGCCTGGAAGAAACTCGGGACAGCTGACGAGCAGTACTTC.

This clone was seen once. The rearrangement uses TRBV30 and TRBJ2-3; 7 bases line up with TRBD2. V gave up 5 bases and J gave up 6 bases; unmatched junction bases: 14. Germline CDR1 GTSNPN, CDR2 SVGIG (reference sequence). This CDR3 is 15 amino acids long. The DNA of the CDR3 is TGTGCCTGGGGTTACCGGGGCGGGAGCATCGATACGCAGTATTTT. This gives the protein CAWGYRGGSIDTQYF.

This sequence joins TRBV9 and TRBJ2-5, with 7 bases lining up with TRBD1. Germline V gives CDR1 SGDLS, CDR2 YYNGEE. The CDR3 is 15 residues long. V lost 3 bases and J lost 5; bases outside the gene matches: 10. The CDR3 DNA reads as TGTGCCAGCAGCGGACCCGGGACAGCTGGGGAGACCCAGTACTTC. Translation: CASSGPGTAGETQYF.